The 22 T cell receptor beta chains in this list originate from one sample, sequenced in a study of blood T cell repertoires in COVID-19. Sequenced by immunoSEQ multiplex PCR; TCRdb stores in-frame clones only, minus some. The table lists approximately 82,000 clones, around 80% of them singletons. The sample taken for sequencing was peripheral blood. The source of these receptors is a woman aged 55-70 years with acute or convalescent COVID-19.

The chain joins TRBV5-6 to TRBJ1-1; D possibly corresponds to TRBD1 (5 bases). V lost 2 bases and J 7 bases, leaving 12 bases between the germline ends. The germline V gene has CDR1 SGHDT and CDR2 YYEEEE. The CDR3 length is 13 residues. DNA of the CDR3: TGTGCCAGCAGCTTAGTGACAGCCCTTGAAGCTTTCTTT. This sequence encodes CASSLVTALEAFF. The variable domain in full, with the rest retrieved from reference TRBV5-6 and TRBJ1-1, is DAGVTQSPTHLIKTRGQQVTLRCSPKSGHDTVSWYQQALGQGPQFIFQYYEEEERQRGNFPDRFSGHQFPNYSSELNVNALLLGDSALYLCASSLVTALEAFFGQGTRLTVV.

The chain employs TRBV5-4 and TRBJ2-1, with 13 bases identical to TRBD2. The CDR3 totals 17 residues. In germline, CDR1 is SGHNT, CDR2 YYREEE (reference sequence). With 0 bases clipped from V and 9 bases from J, the junction kept 9 bases outside the gene matches. CDR3 DNA sequence: TGTGCCAGCAGCTTGGGGCCTCGGACTAGCGGGAGCCGTGAGCAGTTCTTC. Protein product: CASSLGPRTSGSREQFF.

The chain is built from TRBV6-5 and TRBJ1-2; perhaps TRBD1 as D (5 bases). Germline CDR1 reads MNHEY; CDR2 reads SVGAGI. This CDR3 comprises 13 residues. Deletions cut 7 bases from V and 8 bases from J, with 17 bases between. This CDR3 reads CASTPGDRWGYTF. CDR3 in DNA: TGTGCCAGCACCCCGGGGGACCGGTGGGGCTACACCTTC.

The J gene is TRBJ2-7, the V gene TRBV20-1; a possible D gene is TRBD2 (6 bases). Per the germline V gene, CDR1 is DFQATT and CDR2 is SNEGSKA (reference sequence). This CDR3 region has 13 residues. Trimming removed 3 bases at V and 2 bases at J, with 11 bases between. CDR3 loop: CSASVSGTYEQYF. CDR3 sequence (DNA): TGCAGTGCTAGTGTTAGCGGAACCTACGAGCAGTACTTC.

This chain connects TRBV6-4 to TRBJ2-1; no clear D gene. This CDR3 has 14 residues. The germline gives CDR1 MRHNA, CDR2 SNTAGT. The V and J ends lost 4 bases and 8 bases respectively, with 15 bases between them. This CDR3 is CASSVGPSSDEQFF. The CDR3 coding sequence is TGTGCCAGCAGTGTTGGCCCCTCCTCAGATGAGCAGTTCTTC.

This rearrangement joins TRBV15 to TRBJ2-7; 14 bases agree with TRBD2. V dropped 2 bases and J dropped 0; count of bases not matched to a gene: 6. The CDR3 spans 18 residues. Per germline, CDR1 LNHNV and CDR2 YYDKDF (reference sequence). CDR3 loop: CATSRYGLAGGFSYEQYF. In DNA form, the CDR3 reads TGTGCCACCAGCAGATACGGACTAGCGGGGGGCTTCTCCTACGAGCAGTACTTC.

The chain employs TRBV5-1 and TRBJ2-3; D is uncertain. V lost 4 bases and J 4 bases, leaving 19 bases between the germline ends. Germline V gene sequence: CDR1 SGHRS, CDR2 YFSETQ. The CDR3 covers 16 residues. CDR3 sequence: CASSLLDLASADTQYF. As DNA, the CDR3 is TGCGCCAGCAGCCTACTCGACTTGGCAAGTGCAGATACGCAGTATTTT.

The rearrangement joins TRBV5-6 to TRBJ1-1, with 9 bases fitting TRBD1. CDR3 length: 15 amino acids. Germline values: CDR1 SGHDT, CDR2 YYEEEE. The V segment lost 4 bases and the J segment 2 bases; nucleotides outside the gene matches: 6. The CDR3 nucleotides read TGTGCCAGCAGCCCCCTGGACAGGGGAAACACTGAAGCTTTCTTT. Protein product: CASSPLDRGNTEAFF. The full variable domain, in which reference TRBV5-6 and TRBJ1-1 provide the parts outside the CDR3, is DAGVTQSPTHLIKTRGQQVTLRCSPKSGHDTVSWYQQALGQGPQFIFQYYEEEERQRGNFPDRFSGHQFPNYSSELNVNALLLGDSALYLCASSPLDRGNTEAFFGQGTRLTVV.

V usage is TRBV7-9 and J usage is TRBJ1-4; 12 bases fit TRBD1. This CDR3 contains 15 residues. Germline CDR1 reads SEHNR; CDR2 reads FQNEAQ (reference sequence). V was pared by 5 bases and J by 7 bases, with 5 bases of the junction left unmatched. The CDR3 loop reads CASSTPGQGAEKLFF. The CDR3, as DNA: TGTGCCAGCAGCACTCCGGGACAGGGGGCTGAAAAACTGTTTTTT.

V gene TRBV2 combines with J gene TRBJ1-3; tentative D call: TRBD1 (5 bases). The V gene lost 2 bases and the J gene lost 2 bases, with 7 bases spanning the gap. This CDR3 comprises 14 residues. CDR1 and CDR2 from the germline V gene are SNHLY and FYNNEI. CDR3 in DNA: TGTGCCAGCAGTGAAAGGGGTGCTGGAAACACCATATATTTT. This gives the protein CASSERGAGNTIYF. The full variable domain, with the rest looked up from reference TRBV2 and TRBJ1-3, is EPEVTQTPSHQVTQMGQEVILRCVPISNHLYFYWYRQILGQKVEFLVSFYNNEISEKSEIFDDQFSVERPDGSNFTLKIRSTKLEDSAMYFCASSERGAGNTIYFGEGSWLTVV.

The genes are TRBV5-8 and TRBJ1-1; 7 bases line up with TRBD1. The CDR3 runs to 14 residues. The germline CDR1 and CDR2 sequences are SGHTS and YDEGEE. V lost 3 bases to trimming and J lost 1 base; unmatched junction nucleotides: 3. The CDR3: CASSSGQPNTEAFF. In DNA, the CDR3 is TGTGCCAGCAGCTCGGGACAGCCGAACACTGAAGCTTTCTTT.

V gene TRBV19 combines with J gene TRBJ2-7, with 8 bases identical to TRBD1. Losses at the gene ends were 3 bases for V and 0 bases for J; bases not matched to a gene: 10. The CDR3 totals 17 residues. The germline CDR1 and CDR2 sequences are LNHDA and SQIVND (reference sequence). CDR3 protein: CASSMYGQGLISYEQYF. The CDR3 DNA is TGTGCCAGTAGTATGTACGGACAGGGTCTGATCTCCTACGAGCAGTACTTC.

The chain has TRBV5-1 and TRBJ2-3, with 7 bases lining up with TRBD1. The CDR3 is made up of 15 amino acids. Germline CDR1 reads SGHRS; CDR2 reads YFSETQ. V gave up 5 bases and J gave up 4 bases; unmatched junction bases: 10. The CDR3 reads CASRRSQGVADTQYF. The CDR3 DNA sequence: TGCGCCAGCAGGAGGTCCCAGGGGGTGGCAGATACGCAGTATTTT.

The genes are TRBV7-2 and TRBJ1-2; D not resolved. The V end was cut by 2 bases, the J end by 5 bases, with 3 bases between. The CDR3 covers 11 residues. Germline V lookup: CDR1 SGHTA, CDR2 FQGNSA. CDR3 coding DNA: TGTGCCAGCAGCTTATCGTATGGCTACACCTTC. Translated, it gives CASSLSYGYTF.

The chain couples TRBV7-9 to TRBJ1-2; D may be TRBD1 (5 bases). The CDR3 is made up of 16 amino acids. Per germline, CDR1 SEHNR and CDR2 FQNEAQ (reference sequence). Trimming removed 5 bases at V and 1 base at J, with 17 bases between. The chain's CDR3 is CASSRAIQDSNYGYTF. CDR3 bases: TGTGCCAGCAGCCGAGCAATACAGGATAGTAACTATGGCTACACCTTC.

CDR3 bases: TGCGCCAGCAGCTTCCTCCGTGGACAGGGGGCGAATGAGCAGTTCTTC. Its translation is CASSFLRGQGANEQFF. The chain joins TRBV5-1 to TRBJ2-1; 11 bases agree with TRBD1. Trimming took 2 bases from V and 7 from J; bases not matched to a gene: 8. This CDR3 has 16 residues. The germline V gene encodes CDR1 SGHRS and CDR2 YFSETQ.

This clone showed up just a few times. J is TRBJ2-1 and V is TRBV6-5; D unresolved. The germline gives CDR1 MNHEY, CDR2 SVGAGI. This CDR3 is built from 14 residues. Trimming removed 2 bases from V and 3 bases from J, with 8 bases in between. The CDR3: CASSYRGVYNEQFF. The CDR3 nucleotides read TGTGCCAGCAGTTACCGCGGAGTCTACAATGAGCAGTTCTTC.

The chain couples TRBV19 to TRBJ1-2; D is undetermined. Germline CDR1 is LNHDA and CDR2 is SQIVND (reference sequence). The germline V and J ends were trimmed by 5 bases and 4 bases, with 20 bases remaining between them. CDR3 size: 16 residues. CDR3: CASSFPTQAEGYGYTF. CDR3 nucleotides: TGTGCCAGTAGTTTTCCGACGCAGGCGGAGGGCTATGGCTACACCTTC.

The V gene is TRBV5-4, the J gene TRBJ2-2; 9 nucleotides align to TRBD2. The CDR3 length is 14 residues. CDR1 is SGHNT and CDR2 is YYREEE in the germline V gene (reference sequence). V shed 9 bases and J 4 bases; nucleotides not matched to a gene: 7. The chain's CDR3 is CATILAGTTGELFF. For the CDR3, the DNA is TGTGCCACCATCCTAGCGGGGACCACCGGGGAGCTGTTTTTT.

This clone appeared a single time. The chain is built from TRBV7-8 and TRBJ1-3; D ambiguous. The CDR3 is 16 amino acids. Germline V lookup: CDR1 SGHVS, CDR2 FQNEAQ. Trimming removed 1 base from V and 0 bases from J, with 10 bases in between. The CDR3 region is CASSLVVRSSGNTIYF. CDR3 bases: TGTGCCAGCAGCTTAGTGGTTCGGAGCTCTGGAAACACCATATATTTT.

The rearrangement joins TRBV30 to TRBJ2-7; 8 bases fit TRBD1. The CDR3 sequence is 14 residues long. J gave up 7 bases and V 3 bases, and 11 bases lay outside the gene matches. From germline, CDR1 is GTSNPN and CDR2 SVGIG (reference sequence). The CDR3 region has the DNA TGTGCCTGGAGCTTTAATCAGGGGGCGGGGGAGCAGTACTTC. Residues: CAWSFNQGAGEQYF.

The chain joins TRBV4-2 to TRBJ2-5; 11 bases are shared with TRBD2. V was clipped by 6 bases and J by 5 bases; unmatched bases: 8. The CDR3 sequence is 15 residues long. Germline loops: CDR1 LGHNA, CDR2 YNFKEQ. DNA of the CDR3: TGTGCCAGCAGGGATAGCGGGGGGGCTCAGGAGACCCAGTACTTC. Protein sequence: CASRDSGGAQETQYF.